This TCR beta chain is from a study of T cell repertoires in cytomegalovirus infection. For the study at large: Both CMV infection and a matching HLA type were indicated by public TCR beta signatures.

TCRdb redid the calling of the reads with MiXCR, one entry per CDR3 protein. This sample yields about 74,000 distinct CDR3 sequences, of which under 30% are seen a single time; 45% to 75% belongs to the top ten. At least ten counts were recorded for this clonotype. Its antigen is unidentified. Per germline, CDR1 SGHTA and CDR2 FQGTGA. The CDR3 totals 13 residues. The trim removed 4 bases at V and 8 bases at J, leaving 7 bases unmatched. This clonotype originated in a human donor in good health (CMV status not recorded). Some clones in this sample may be carry-over from other donors' samples. Specimen: CD8+ T cells from cultured PBMCs, collected from culture after CMV antigen stimulation. V and J are TRBV7-3 and TRBJ1-2; the match to TRBD1 covers 7 bases. For the CDR3, the DNA is TGTGCCAGCAGCTCTACAGGGGTGGGAGGCTACACCTTC. It yields the protein CASSSTGVGGYTF.